Following are 25 T cell receptor beta chains from one sample sequenced in a study of OX40 agonist ivuxolimab in advanced cancers. Data came from immunoSEQ multiplex PCR; TCRdb stores just in-frame clones and leaves some out. The sample lists over 30,000 clones, roughly 91% occurring once. The sequencing used CD4+ or CD8+ T cells sorted from blood, collected in a trial of the OX40 agonist ivuxolimab. The source of these receptors is an adult with an advanced solid tumor such as melanoma, head and neck, liver or kidney cancer.

In its sample, this clone was seen once. The chain carries TRBV2 and TRBJ2-7; 7 positions agree with TRBD2. V trimming: 7 bases; J trimming: 3 bases; junction bases outside the gene matches: 0. CDR1 SNHLY and CDR2 FYNNEI come from the germline V gene. This CDR3 region has 11 residues. CDR3 nucleotide sequence: TGTGCCAGCACGGGAGGCTACGAGCAGTACTTC. This encodes CASTGGYEQYF.

This clone appeared a few times. This sample includes further DNA sequences coding for the same CDR3. The genes are TRBV29-1 and TRBJ2-2; D possibly corresponds to TRBD1 (5 bases). The CDR3 sequence is 14 residues long. The V and J ends lost 6 bases and 5 bases respectively, with 16 bases between them. Germline V gene lookup returns CDR1 SQVTM and CDR2 ANQGSEA. The chain's CDR3 is CSVSVGQGTGELFF. CDR3 coding DNA: TGCAGCGTGTCCGTGGGGCAGGGAACCGGGGAGCTGTTTTTT.

This clone was seen only a few times. This sequence joins TRBV6-1 and TRBJ1-6; D call uncertain. Germline CDR1 MNHNS, CDR2 SASEGT. Trimming pared 7 bases from V and 8 bases from J, leaving 15 bases between. CDR3 length: 14 amino acids. The CDR3 DNA sequence: TGTGCCAGCACGCTGTCGGCACCGGATTCACCCCTCCACTTT. This encodes CASTLSAPDSPLHF.

The rearrangement joins TRBV6-1 to TRBJ2-3; 10 bases map to TRBD1. The CDR3 length is 13 residues. V gave up 8 bases and J gave up 5 bases; unmatched junction bases: 4. CDR1 and CDR2 (germline): MNHNS, SASEGT. DNA of the CDR3: TGTGCCAGCGCCTGGACAGGGGGAGATACGCAGTATTTT. This sequence encodes CASAWTGGDTQYF.

CDR3 nucleotides: TGCGCCAGCAGCGTTAGCGGGAGCCAAGAGACCCAGTACTTC. This codes for CASSVSGSQETQYF. The V gene is TRBV5-1, the J gene TRBJ2-5; 9 positions agree with TRBD2. Germline loops: CDR1 SGHRS, CDR2 YFSETQ. The V gene end was trimmed by 4 bases and the J gene end by 1 base; junction bases not matched to a gene: 2. The CDR3 length is 14 residues.

The chain carries TRBV2 and TRBJ1-6; D not resolved. Trimming left V 7 bases short and J 0 bases short, with 10 bases between. The germline gives CDR1 SNHLY, CDR2 FYNNEI. The CDR3 consists of 15 residues. CDR3 coding DNA: TGTGCCAGCACCCCCCGGAGCTCCTATAATTCACCCCTCCACTTT. Protein sequence: CASTPRSSYNSPLHF.

This rearrangement joins TRBV19 to TRBJ1-1; TRBD1 is a possible D gene (5 bases). CDR1 and CDR2 from the germline V gene are LNHDA and SQIVND (reference sequence). Trimming removed 2 bases at V and 4 bases at J, with 8 bases between. The CDR3 extends over 13 amino acids. CDR3 protein: CASSILGVTEAFF. DNA for the CDR3: TGTGCCAGTAGTATATTGGGGGTCACTGAAGCTTTCTTT.

The chain is built from TRBV2 and TRBJ2-5; 7 nucleotides match TRBD1. The J segment lost 4 bases and the V segment lost 4 bases, leaving 0 bases of the junction unmatched. This CDR3 comprises 12 residues. The germline gives CDR1 SNHLY, CDR2 FYNNEI. The CDR3 is CASSGQGETQYF. The CDR3, as DNA: TGTGCCAGCAGTGGACAGGGAGAGACCCAGTACTTC.

This clone has only a few counts. The V and J genes are TRBV30 and TRBJ2-7, with 9 nucleotides matching TRBD2. The germline CDR1 and CDR2 sequences are GTSNPN and SVGIG (reference sequence). The J segment lost 5 bases and the V segment lost 2 bases, leaving 7 bases of the junction unmatched. This CDR3 spans 14 amino acids. The CDR3, as DNA: TGTGCCTGGAGTCGGGGCGGGAGGGCAAACGAGCAGTACTTC. As protein: CAWSRGGRANEQYF.

The count of this clone is one. This chain connects TRBV12-5 to TRBJ1-2, with D hard to call. In germline, CDR1 is LGHNT, CDR2 FRNRAP. CDR3 size: 12 residues. The V and J ends lost 6 bases and 3 bases respectively, with 8 bases between them. The CDR3 region has the DNA TGTGCTAGTGGCCTGGTAGACTATGGCTACACCTTC. Protein product: CASGLVDYGYTF.

V and J are TRBV2 and TRBJ1-2; no clear D gene. The CDR3 totals 14 residues. Germline V gene sequence: CDR1 SNHLY, CDR2 FYNNEI. V was clipped by 2 bases and J by 3 bases, with 10 bases between them. CDR3 nucleotides: TGTGCCAGCAGTGAATCGAGCATTCACTATGGCTACACCTTC. This codes for CASSESSIHYGYTF.

For the CDR3, the DNA is TGTGCCACGCAACCACGTACGGGACAGGGTAATTCACCCCTCCACTTT. This translates into CATQPRTGQGNSPLHF. V and J are TRBV10-3 and TRBJ1-6; 9 bases agree with TRBD1. Germline V gene lookup returns CDR1 ENHRY and CDR2 SYGVKD. This CDR3 has 16 amino acids. Trimming removed 10 bases from V and 6 bases from J; junction bases left unmatched: 13.

CDR3 protein: CASSGISGDSYYEQYF. The CDR3 DNA reads as TGTGCCAGCAGCGGGATTTCAGGAGATTCCTACTACGAGCAGTACTTC. This chain joins TRBV9 and TRBJ2-7, with D unclear. V gave up 3 bases and J gave up 3 bases, with 19 bases separating them. The germline CDR1 and CDR2 sequences are SGDLS and YYNGEE. The CDR3 has 16 residues. The full variable domain, in which reference TRBV9 and TRBJ2-7 provide the parts outside the CDR3, is DSGVTQTPKHLITATGQRVTLRCSPRSGDLSVYWYQQSLDQGLQFLIQYYNGEERAKGNILERFSAQQFPDLHSELNLSSLELGDSALYFCASSGISGDSYYEQYFGPGTRLTVT.

The gene calls are TRBV5-1 and TRBJ2-1; 9 bases fit TRBD1. This CDR3 region has 15 residues. Looked up from germline, CDR1 is SGHRS and CDR2 is YFSETQ. The V and J ends lost 4 bases and 5 bases, in that order; junction bases with no gene match: 7. CDR3 in DNA: TGCGCCAGCAGCCCGAGGGACAGGGTAAACAATGAGCAGTTCTTC. Translation: CASSPRDRVNNEQFF.

The rearrangement joins TRBV30 to TRBJ1-3, with unresolved D. Germline loops: CDR1 GTSNPN, CDR2 SVGIG (reference sequence). Trimming took 4 bases from V and 0 from J, leaving 10 bases between them. This CDR3 has 14 amino acids. As DNA, the CDR3 is TGTGCCTGGATGGCGAAGAGCTCTGGAAACACCATATATTTT. Its protein is CAWMAKSSGNTIYF.

The rearrangement links TRBV6-6 to TRBJ2-1; TRBD2 matches at 12 bases. With V trimmed by 6 bases and J by 4 bases, 4 bases remained unmatched. The CDR3 extends over 15 amino acids. Looked up from germline, CDR1 is MNHNY and CDR2 is SVGAGI (reference sequence). CDR3 sequence: CASRSLAGGYNEQFF. CDR3 coding DNA: TGTGCCAGCAGGTCACTAGCGGGAGGTTACAATGAGCAGTTCTTC.

The chain employs TRBV2 and TRBJ1-4; D gene ambiguous. V was trimmed by 6 bases and J by 8 bases, leaving 13 bases between them. CDR1 SNHLY and CDR2 FYNNEI come from the germline V gene. The CDR3 totals 13 residues. CDR3 nucleotide sequence: TGTGCCAGCAGACCCAAGGAATACGAAAAACTGTTTTTT. It translates to CASRPKEYEKLFF.

The chain joins TRBV7-2 to TRBJ2-1, with D possibly being TRBD1 or TRBD2 (5 bases each). There are 15 residues in the CDR3. Trimming took 0 bases from V and 4 from J, leaving 10 bases between them. CDR1 is SGHTA and CDR2 is FQGNSA in the germline V gene. CDR3 loop: CASSLAGTEYNEQFF. In DNA form, the CDR3 reads TGTGCCAGCAGCTTAGCCGGGACGGAGTACAATGAGCAGTTCTTC. The full variable domain, in which reference TRBV7-2 and TRBJ2-1 provide the parts outside the CDR3, is GAGVSQSPSNKVTEKGKDVELRCDPISGHTALYWYRQSLGQGLEFLIYFQGNSAPDKSGLPSDRFSAERTGGSVSTLTIQRTQQEDSAVYLCASSLAGTEYNEQFFGPGTRLTVL.

The gene calls are TRBV2 and TRBJ2-1; tentatively, D is TRBD1 (5 bases). Trimming took 6 bases from V and 7 from J, leaving 16 bases between them. The germline V gene encodes CDR1 SNHLY and CDR2 FYNNEI. CDR3 length: 14 residues. The CDR3 sequence: CASSWQGVGNEQFF. The CDR3 DNA reads TGTGCCAGCAGCTGGCAGGGTGTTGGAAATGAGCAGTTCTTC.

V gene TRBV27 combines with J gene TRBJ1-2, with 9 nucleotides matching TRBD1. Germline trimming cut 6 bases from V and 5 bases from J; bases unmatched to any gene: 10. This CDR3 has 15 amino acids. The V gene's germline CDR1 is MNHEY and CDR2 SMNVEV (reference sequence). CDR3 region: CASRPDRGFWYGYTF. The CDR3 nucleotides are TGTGCCAGCAGGCCCGACAGGGGGTTTTGGTATGGCTACACCTTC.

This chain connects TRBV6-6 to TRBJ1-3; D not certain. CDR1 is MNHNY and CDR2 is SVGAGI in the germline V gene (reference sequence). This CDR3 has 15 amino acids. V lost 0 bases and J 0 bases, leaving 6 bases between the germline ends. The CDR3 is CASSYSGISGNTIYF. The CDR3 DNA reads as TGTGCCAGCAGTTACTCGGGCATCTCTGGAAACACCATATATTTT.

This clone is a singleton in its sample. The chain couples TRBV6-1 to TRBJ1-3; D uncertain. The length of the CDR3 is 13 residues. V dropped 6 bases and J dropped 0 bases, with 6 bases sitting between them. Germline CDR1 and CDR2: MNHNS and SASEGT. The CDR3 DNA reads TGTGCCAGCAGGACCGGCTCTGGAAACACCATATATTTT. Translation: CASRTGSGNTIYF.

This chain joins TRBV27 and TRBJ1-1; D gene ambiguous. The germline gives CDR1 MNHEY, CDR2 SMNVEV (reference sequence). The length of the CDR3 is 15 residues. V shed 1 base and J shed 4 bases, with 13 bases lying between them. CDR3: CASSLYPGIGTEAFF. CDR3 nucleotides: TGTGCCAGCAGTTTATATCCGGGGATAGGCACTGAAGCTTTCTTT.

This chain connects TRBV19 to TRBJ1-4, with D unresolved. The CDR3 is made up of 12 amino acids. V lost 10 bases to trimming and J lost 0 bases, with 6 bases between them. The germline CDR1 and CDR2 sequences are LNHDA and SQIVND (reference sequence). CDR3 sequence: CATTATNEKLFF. The CDR3 DNA follows: TGTGCCACAACTGCAACTAATGAAAAACTGTTTTTT.

The DNA of the CDR3 is TGTGCCAGCAGCCGAGACAGGGCGTCATTCAGCTCCTACAATGAGCAGTTCTTC. The encoded protein is CASSRDRASFSSYNEQFF. The chain has TRBV7-9 and TRBJ2-1; the match to TRBD1 covers 7 bases. J was trimmed by 0 bases and V by 5 bases; bases with no gene match: 13. The germline CDR1 and CDR2 sequences are SEHNR and FQNEAQ (reference sequence). The length of the CDR3 is 18 residues.